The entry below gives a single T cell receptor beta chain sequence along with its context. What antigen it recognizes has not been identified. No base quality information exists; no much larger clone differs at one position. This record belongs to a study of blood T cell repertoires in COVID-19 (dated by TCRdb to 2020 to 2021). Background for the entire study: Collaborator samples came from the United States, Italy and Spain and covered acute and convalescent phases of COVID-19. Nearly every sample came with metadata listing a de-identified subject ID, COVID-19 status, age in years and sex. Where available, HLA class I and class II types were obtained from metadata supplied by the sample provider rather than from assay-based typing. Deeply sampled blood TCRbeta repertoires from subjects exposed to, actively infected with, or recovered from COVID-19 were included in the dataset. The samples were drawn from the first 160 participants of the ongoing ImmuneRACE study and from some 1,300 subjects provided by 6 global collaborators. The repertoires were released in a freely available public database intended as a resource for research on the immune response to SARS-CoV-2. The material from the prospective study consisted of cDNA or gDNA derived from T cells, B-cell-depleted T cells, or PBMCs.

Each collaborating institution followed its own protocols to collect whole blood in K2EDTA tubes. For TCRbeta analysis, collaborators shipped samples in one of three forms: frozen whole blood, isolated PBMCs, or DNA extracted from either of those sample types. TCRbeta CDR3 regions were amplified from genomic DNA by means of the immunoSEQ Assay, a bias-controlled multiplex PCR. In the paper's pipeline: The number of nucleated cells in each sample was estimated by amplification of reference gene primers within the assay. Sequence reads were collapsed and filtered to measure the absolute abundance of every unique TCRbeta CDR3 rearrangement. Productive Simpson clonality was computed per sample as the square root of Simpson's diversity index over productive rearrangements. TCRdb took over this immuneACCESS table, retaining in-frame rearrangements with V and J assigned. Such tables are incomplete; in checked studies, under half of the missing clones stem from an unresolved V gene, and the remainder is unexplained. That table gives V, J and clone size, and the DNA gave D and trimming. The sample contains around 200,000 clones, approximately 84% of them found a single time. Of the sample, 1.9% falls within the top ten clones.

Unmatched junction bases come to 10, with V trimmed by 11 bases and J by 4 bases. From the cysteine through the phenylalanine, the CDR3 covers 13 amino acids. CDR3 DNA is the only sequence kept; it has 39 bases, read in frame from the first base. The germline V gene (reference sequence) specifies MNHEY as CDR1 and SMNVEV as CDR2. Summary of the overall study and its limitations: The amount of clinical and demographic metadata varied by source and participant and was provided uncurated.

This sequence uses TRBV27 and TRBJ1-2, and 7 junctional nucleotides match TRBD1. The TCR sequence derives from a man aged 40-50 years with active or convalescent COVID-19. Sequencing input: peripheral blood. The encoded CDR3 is CAVFSGQTYGYTF. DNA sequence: TGTGCCGTCTTTTCGGGACAGACCTATGGCTACACCTTC.